The next 15 T cell receptor beta chains were all read from a single sample in a study of T cell changes during pregnancy in multiple sclerosis (dated by TCRdb to about 2019). Libraries were built with the immunoSEQ multiplex PCR assay. TCRdb mirrors the immuneACCESS table, restricted to in-frame sequences. Some clones are absent from its copies; in checked studies, under half trace to an unresolved V gene, and the reason for the others is unknown. This sample lists about 49,000 clones; roughly 94% were detected once. Roughly 5.4% of the sample comes from the top ten. This material consisted of CD8+ T cells from peripheral blood mononuclear cells, taken before pregnancy. Receptor source: a female donor with multiple sclerosis, enrolled in a pregnancy study.

The genes are TRBV19 and TRBJ2-1, with TRBD1 matching over 7 bases. CDR3 size: 12 residues. Germline CDR1 reads LNHDA; CDR2 reads SQIVND (reference sequence). The J segment lost 7 bases and the V segment lost 7 bases, leaving 4 bases of the junction unmatched. The chain's CDR3 is CASTSGGNEQFF. The CDR3 coding sequence is TGTGCCAGTACCTCAGGGGGAAATGAGCAGTTCTTC.

The gene calls are TRBV7-9 and TRBJ2-1; D remains unclear. Trimming stripped 2 bases from V and 10 bases from J, with 18 bases between. Germline V gene sequence: CDR1 SEHNR, CDR2 FQNEAQ (reference sequence). The CDR3 sequence is 15 residues long. Written as DNA, the CDR3 is TGTGCCAGCAGCTTAATGAGTTCGGTCTTAGAGGAGCAGTTCTTC. Its translation: CASSLMSSVLEEQFF.

The chain combines TRBV12-5 with TRBJ1-2, with a tentative D call TRBD1 (5 bases). V was shortened by 2 bases and J by 2 bases, with 12 bases between the two germline ends. Looked up from germline, CDR1 is LGHNT and CDR2 is FRNRAP. The CDR3 extends over 15 amino acids. The CDR3 loop reads CASGLNGGGNYGYTF. The CDR3 nucleotides are TGTGCTAGTGGTTTGAATGGGGGGGGAAACTATGGCTACACCTTC.

The chain links TRBV27 to TRBJ2-6, with 9 bases matching TRBD1. The CDR3 loop spans 19 amino acids. The J segment lost 0 bases and the V segment lost 7 bases, leaving 13 bases of the junction unmatched. Germline CDR1 MNHEY, CDR2 SMNVEV (reference sequence). Here the CDR3 DNA reads TGTGCCAGCAACCAAGGGACAGGGAGAAGGTCCTCTGGGGCCAACGTCCTGACTTTC. It encodes CASNQGTGRRSSGANVLTF.

V and J are TRBV30 and TRBJ2-5; 7 bases map to TRBD1. This CDR3 comprises 15 residues. The germline V gene encodes CDR1 GTSNPN and CDR2 SVGIG (reference sequence). Unmatched junction bases numbered 7, after V lost 1 base and J lost 2 bases. CDR3 bases: TGTGCCTGGAGTGCCTGGGACAGTCTTCAAGAGACCCAGTACTTC. Its translation is CAWSAWDSLQETQYF.

This chain joins TRBV5-4 and TRBJ2-7, with TRBD1 matching 7 bases. This CDR3 is 12 amino acids long. Germline loops: CDR1 SGHNT, CDR2 YYREEE (reference sequence). V trimming: 0 bases; J trimming: 10 bases; junction bases outside the gene matches: 4. The CDR3: CASSLGGTDQYF. CDR3 bases: TGTGCCAGCAGCTTGGGAGGGACAGACCAGTACTTC.

The chain uses TRBV6-1 and TRBJ1-2, with D maybe TRBD1 (6 bases). Trimming took 7 bases from V and 1 from J, leaving 16 bases between them. CDR1 is MNHNS, CDR2 SASEGT, per germline. The CDR3 length is 15 residues. The CDR3 reads CASTQRGGLNYGYTF. CDR3 sequence (DNA): TGTGCCAGCACCCAGAGGGGGGGCCTTAACTATGGCTACACCTTC.

The chain recombines TRBV19 with TRBJ2-1, with 11 bases lining up with TRBD2. This CDR3 has 14 residues. V lost 8 bases, J lost 2 bases, and 2 bases stayed unmatched. Germline CDR1 is LNHDA and CDR2 is SQIVND (reference sequence). CDR3 coding DNA: TGTGCCAGTTTAGCGGGAGGGCCCTACAATGAGCAGTTCTTC. Its protein is CASLAGGPYNEQFF.

The genes are TRBV9 and TRBJ2-1; the D gene is possibly TRBD2 (5 bases). The CDR3 covers 16 residues. Per the germline V gene, CDR1 is SGDLS and CDR2 is YYNGEE. V was shortened by 0 bases and J by 0 bases, with 10 bases between the two germline ends. The CDR3 loop reads CASSVVTGSSYNEQFF. CDR3 DNA: TGTGCCAGCAGCGTAGTAACGGGGAGCTCCTACAATGAGCAGTTCTTC.

The J gene is TRBJ2-7, the V gene TRBV7-9; 9 positions agree with TRBD1. This CDR3 contains 14 residues. The junction had 5 bases not matched to a gene; V was cut back by 2 bases and J by 6 bases. The germline gives CDR1 SEHNR, CDR2 FQNEAQ (reference sequence). The CDR3 coding sequence is TGTGCCAGCAGCTTATCTGACAGGGGGGTCGAGCAGTACTTC. Translation gives CASSLSDRGVEQYF.

V is TRBV7-9 and J is TRBJ2-5; D not certain. Per germline, CDR1 SEHNR and CDR2 FQNEAQ (reference sequence). V lost 1 base and J 1 base, leaving 10 bases between the germline ends. The CDR3 runs to 15 residues. The CDR3 DNA sequence: TGTGCCAGCAGCTTAGAAGTGAACAGCCAAGAGACCCAGTACTTC. Amino acid sequence: CASSLEVNSQETQYF.

The chain uses TRBV30 and TRBJ2-3; D is unresolved. Germline lookup yields CDR1 GTSNPN and CDR2 SVGIG (reference sequence). Trimming left V 8 bases short and J 0 bases short, with 12 bases between. The CDR3 consists of 13 residues. The CDR3 protein is CAESWSSTDTQYF. For the CDR3, the DNA is TGTGCCGAGAGTTGGAGTAGCACAGATACGCAGTATTTT.

The rearrangement joins TRBV4-1 to TRBJ2-7; 13 bases are shared with TRBD2. V was clipped by 0 bases and J by 0 bases; unmatched bases: 2. Germline CDR1 MGHRA, CDR2 YSYEKL. This CDR3 is built from 17 residues. CDR3 protein: CASSQEGLAGFSYEQYF. The CDR3 nucleotides are TGCGCCAGCAGCCAAGAGGGACTAGCGGGGTTCTCCTACGAGCAGTACTTC.

This sequence joins TRBV6-5 and TRBJ2-7, with D perhaps TRBD1 (6 bases). Germline CDR1 reads MNHEY; CDR2 reads SVGAGI. CDR3 length: 12 amino acids. V lost 7 bases and J lost 2, with 9 bases in between. Here the CDR3 reads CASNSGAYEQYF. The CDR3 region has the DNA TGTGCCAGCAATTCAGGGGCCTACGAGCAGTACTTC.

The rearrangement uses TRBV6-5 and TRBJ1-1; a possible D gene is TRBD1 (5 bases). Deletions cut 6 bases from V and 2 bases from J, with 10 bases between. The CDR3 covers 13 residues. From germline, CDR1 is MNHEY and CDR2 SVGAGI. The CDR3 spells CASRQTANTEAFF. In DNA form, the CDR3 reads TGTGCCAGCAGGCAGACAGCAAACACTGAAGCTTTCTTT.